The clone carrying this T cell receptor (beta chain) is a singleton in its sample. V lost 3 bases and J lost 4; bases outside the gene matches: 7. Germline CDR1 MNHEY, CDR2 SMNVEV (reference sequence). The CDR3 loop spans 15 amino acids. Only in-frame clones appear in the TCRdb table, and some are missing; sequencing was by immunoSEQ multiplex PCR. The data contain around 510,000 clones, more than 95% of them singletons. These data originate in a study of shared clonotypes between healthy human individuals. Specimen: naive CD4+ T cells sorted from blood. This sample's subset: CD45RA+ positively selected. The chain links TRBV27 to TRBJ2-7; 9 positions agree with TRBD2. The origin of this receptor is a woman aged 25-40 years in good health. The CDR3 DNA reads TGTGCCAGCAGTTTTGGGGCGGGAGGGCCTTACGAGCAGTACTTC. Translation: CASSFGAGGPYEQYF.